The 26 T cell receptor beta chains listed next were all sequenced from one sample in a study of T cell repertoires in cytomegalovirus infection. Each CDR3 protein gets one entry after TCRdb re-called the reads with MiXCR. The repertoire has some 350,000 distinct CDR3 sequences, about a sixth of them found once; the top ten carry around 8.6%. The sample consisted of PBMCs. The receptors were gathered from a human donor in good health (CMV status not recorded). Some clones in this sample may be carry-over from other donors' samples.

V and J are TRBV27 and TRBJ2-1, with 9 bases aligning to TRBD1. CDR3 length: 14 residues. The germline CDR1 and CDR2 sequences are MNHEY and SMNVEV (reference sequence). The trim removed 5 bases at V and 6 bases at J, leaving 5 bases unmatched. CDR3 in DNA: TGTGCCAGCAGTATAGACAGGGGGGTCAATGAGCAGTTCTTC. It yields the protein CASSIDRGVNEQFF.

This clonotype was seen ten or more times. The CDR3 DNA is TGTGCCAGCAGCCCGGACCCAACCTACAATGAGCAGTTCTTC. Translating it yields CASSPDPTYNEQFF. The J gene is TRBJ2-1, the V gene TRBV7-7, with no clear D. CDR3 size: 14 residues. Germline assignment: CDR1 SSHAT and CDR2 FNYEAQ (reference sequence). The V end lost 5 bases, the J end lost 2 bases, and 10 bases lay between the germline ends.

This clonotype turned up a few times. The chain joins TRBV7-6 to TRBJ2-1; 11 bases map to TRBD2. CDR3 length: 18 amino acids. J gave up 9 bases and V 4 bases, and 17 bases lay outside the gene matches. Looked up from germline, CDR1 is SGHVS and CDR2 is FNYEAQ. CDR3 loop: CASSSIGTSGGGEVEQFF. CDR3 sequence (DNA): TGTGCCAGCAGCTCTATTGGGACTAGCGGTGGAGGAGAGGTTGAGCAGTTCTTC.

The chain combines TRBV18 with TRBJ1-1; TRBD1 might be the D (5 bases). Germline V gives CDR1 KGHSH, CDR2 LQKENI. The CDR3 runs to 15 residues. Trimming stripped 6 bases from V and 4 bases from J, with 18 bases between. Here the CDR3 DNA reads TGTGCCAGCTCTCTAAGCAGGGCCAGTGGCACTGAAGCTTTCTTT. Translation: CASSLSRASGTEAFF.

This clonotype was detected only a few times. The rearrangement links TRBV11-2 to TRBJ2-1, with a weak D call TRBD2 (6 bases). CDR3 length: 14 amino acids. Germline values: CDR1 SGHAT, CDR2 FQNNGV. Trimming removed 5 bases from V and 8 bases from J, with 16 bases in between. The CDR3 reads CASSPTGTGDEQFF. CDR3 DNA sequence: TGTGCCAGCAGCCCTACCGGGACGGGGGATGAGCAGTTCTTC. Based on the CDR3 plus reference TRBV11-2 and TRBJ2-1, the full variable domain is EAGVAQSPRYKIIEKRQSVAFWCNPISGHATLYWYQQILGQGPKLLIQFQNNGVVDDSQLPKDRFSAERLKGVDSTLKIQPAKLEDSAVYLCASSPTGTGDEQFFGPGTRLTVL.

The chain uses TRBV6-1 and TRBJ1-5, with TRBD1 as a possible D gene (6 bases). Germline lookup yields CDR1 MNHNS and CDR2 SASEGT. This CDR3 region has 14 residues. Trimming stripped 6 bases from V and 5 bases from J, with 14 bases between. CDR3 in amino acids: CASSRGGPHQPQHF. The CDR3 DNA follows: TGTGCCAGCAGCCGCGGGGGGCCGCATCAGCCCCAGCATTTT.

The chain carries TRBV11-2 and TRBJ2-4; 14 bases are shared with TRBD2. From germline, CDR1 is SGHAT and CDR2 FQNNGV. Losses at the gene ends were 1 base for V and 0 bases for J; bases not matched to a gene: 2. The CDR3 runs to 18 residues. CDR3 in DNA: TGTGCCAGCAGCTTAGTGGGACTAGCGGGAGTAGCCAAAAACATTCAGTACTTC. It translates to CASSLVGLAGVAKNIQYF.

The chain carries TRBV27 and TRBJ1-1, with 7 bases that match TRBD1. V shed 3 bases and J 1 base; nucleotides not matched to a gene: 5. Germline loops: CDR1 MNHEY, CDR2 SMNVEV (reference sequence). This CDR3 has 15 residues. This CDR3 is CASSFKGARNTEAFF. In nucleotides, the CDR3 is TGTGCCAGCAGTTTCAAGGGGGCTAGGAACACTGAAGCTTTCTTT.

The chain has TRBV12-3 or TRBV12-4 and TRBJ1-1; no reliable D call. V was shortened by 7 bases and J by 1 base, with 10 bases between the two germline ends. This CDR3 is built from 13 residues. The CDR3, as DNA: TGTGCCAGCACGGAACAGCCGAACACTGAAGCTTTCTTT. It specifies CASTEQPNTEAFF.

The chain combines TRBV7-2 with TRBJ2-3; 7 nucleotides agree with TRBD2. The V gene end was trimmed by 6 bases and the J gene end by 3 bases; junction bases not matched to a gene: 9. The germline CDR1 and CDR2 sequences are SGHTA and FQGNSA. The CDR3 runs to 15 residues. The CDR3 DNA reads as TGTGCCAGCAGAAAGTGGGGAGGGGTAACAGATACGCAGTATTTT. This encodes CASRKWGGVTDTQYF.

The rearrangement uses TRBV20-1 and TRBJ2-1; D may be TRBD2 (5 bases). Trimming removed 4 bases at V and 4 bases at J, with 14 bases between. CDR3 size: 14 residues. Per germline, CDR1 DFQATT and CDR2 SNEGSKA (reference sequence). The CDR3 reads CSATLARAYNEQFF. For the CDR3, the DNA is TGCAGTGCTACCCTAGCACGAGCTTACAATGAGCAGTTCTTC.

V and J are TRBV6-6 and TRBJ2-5; 10 nucleotides align to TRBD2. V shed 6 bases, J shed 4 bases, and the junction held 11 bases outside the gene matches. Germline CDR1 reads MNHNY; CDR2 reads SVGAGI (reference sequence). The CDR3 totals 16 residues. CDR3: CASRFRTSGEGETQYF. The CDR3 DNA sequence: TGTGCCAGCAGATTCCGGACTAGCGGAGAGGGAGAGACCCAGTACTTC.

This chain links TRBV5-5 with TRBJ1-4; 8 positions agree with TRBD1. CDR3 length: 14 residues. With V trimmed by 1 base and J by 5 bases, 1 base remained unmatched. From germline, CDR1 is SGHKS and CDR2 YYEKEE (reference sequence). The CDR3 loop is CASSLWTGNEKLFF. CDR3 nucleotide sequence: TGTGCCAGCAGCTTGTGGACAGGGAATGAAAAACTGTTTTTT.

In this sample, this clonotype turned up many times. The gene calls are TRBV7-6 and TRBJ1-1, with TRBD1 identical over 7 bases. V lost 6 bases, J lost 7 bases, and 8 bases stayed unmatched. This CDR3 has 13 residues. In germline, CDR1 is SGHVS, CDR2 FNYEAQ. In DNA, the CDR3 is TGTGCCAGCAGGGACAGGTGGACAGGTGAAGCTTTCTTT. Its protein product is CASRDRWTGEAFF.

This clonotype was recorded a few times. The chain has TRBV24-1 and TRBJ2-3; maybe TRBD2 (5 bases). V was cut by 5 bases and J by 5 bases, with 16 bases left in between. Germline V gene data show CDR1 as KGHDR and CDR2 as SFDVKD. The CDR3 consists of 15 residues. The chain's CDR3 is CATSGAAEVEDTQYF. CDR3 sequence (DNA): TGTGCCACCAGTGGGGCGGCGGAGGTGGAAGATACGCAGTATTTT.

In this sample, this clonotype turned up a few times. This chain uses TRBV6-2 or TRBV6-3 with TRBJ1-6; 7 bases agree with TRBD1. This CDR3 spans 15 amino acids. Germline V CDR1 and CDR2: MNHEY, SVGEGT. The V gene end was trimmed by 4 bases and the J gene end by 10 bases; junction bases not matched to a gene: 10. Here the CDR3 reads CASSWRQGFESPLHF. CDR3 sequence (DNA): TGTGCCAGCAGTTGGCGACAGGGCTTTGAATCACCCCTCCACTTT.

This clonotype has ten or more counts. J is TRBJ2-5 and V is TRBV7-9; tentative D call: TRBD2 (6 bases). The V gene's germline CDR1 is SEHNR and CDR2 FQNEAQ (reference sequence). The CDR3 sequence is 17 residues long. Trimming cost V 1 base and J 2 bases, with 17 bases left between them. The chain's CDR3 is CASSLGWGTREQETQYF. In nucleotides, the CDR3 is TGTGCCAGCAGCTTAGGCTGGGGGACCCGGGAGCAAGAGACCCAGTACTTC.

This chain connects TRBV7-9 to TRBJ2-2, with D unresolved. V was clipped by 4 bases and J by 0 bases, with 15 bases between them. There are 17 residues in the CDR3. The germline CDR1 and CDR2 sequences are SEHNR and FQNEAQ (reference sequence). The CDR3 is CASSSSRPTSNTGELFF. The CDR3 nucleotides are TGTGCCAGCAGCTCAAGCCGACCTACTTCGAACACCGGGGAGCTGTTTTTT.

The rearrangement joins TRBV28 to TRBJ1-5; the D gene is possibly TRBD1 (5 bases). The germline V gene has CDR1 MDHEN and CDR2 SYDVKM. The ends were cut back, 5 bases at V and 5 bases at J, with 22 bases in the middle. The CDR3 totals 17 residues. The CDR3 DNA reads as TGTGCCAGCAGTCCCTGGTCATACAGTGGGGGAGATCAGCCCCAGCATTTT. It is translated as CASSPWSYSGGDQPQHF. The full variable domain, rest sourced from reference TRBV28 and TRBJ1-5, is DVKVTQSSRYLVKRTGEKVFLECVQDMDHENMFWYRQDPGLGLRLIYFSYDVKMKEKGDIPEGYSVSREKKERFSLILESASTNQTSMYLCASSPWSYSGGDQPQHFGDGTRLSIL.

The genes are TRBV10-2 and TRBJ2-7; possible D gene TRBD1, 6 bases. Germline-derived CDR1 and CDR2 are WSHSY and SAAADI. Trimming took off 2 bases at V and 0 bases at J, with 11 bases between the two ends. This CDR3 has 15 residues. In nucleotides, the CDR3 is TGCGCCAGCAGTGAGGGACAGTCCGACTCCTACGAGCAGTACTTC. Its protein product is CASSEGQSDSYEQYF.

This clonotype has more than one count but fewer than ten. This chain connects TRBV2 to TRBJ1-5, with D possibly matching TRBD1 (5 bases). Germline assignment: CDR1 SNHLY and CDR2 FYNNEI. The CDR3 runs to 14 residues. V was trimmed by 3 bases and J by 4 bases, leaving 10 bases between them. The chain's CDR3 is CASSDQGWNQPQHF. CDR3 coding DNA: TGTGCCAGCAGTGATCAGGGCTGGAATCAGCCCCAGCATTTT.

Ten or more counts support this clonotype. V usage is TRBV7-8 and J usage is TRBJ1-2, with D uncertain. With 0 bases removed from V and 2 bases from J, the gap between germline ends came to 19 bases. The CDR3 has 18 residues. Looked up from germline, CDR1 is SGHVS and CDR2 is FQNEAQ. The CDR3 DNA reads as TGTGCCAGCAGCTTAGCGGGCAGATCTTCTTCCTTGAACTATGGCTACACCTTC. It yields the protein CASSLAGRSSSLNYGYTF.

This clonotype appeared a few times. This chain uses TRBV19 with TRBJ2-7, with a weak D call TRBD2 (5 bases). Per the germline V gene, CDR1 is LNHDA and CDR2 is SQIVND (reference sequence). This CDR3 spans 17 amino acids. Trimming stripped 2 bases from V and 0 bases from J, with 17 bases between. CDR3 loop: CASSIKASGTPSYEQYF. The CDR3 nucleotides are TGTGCCAGTAGTATAAAAGCCAGCGGAACCCCCTCCTACGAGCAGTACTTC.

This clonotype was seen a handful of times. The rearrangement joins TRBV2 to TRBJ2-7; D is unresolved. The germline gives CDR1 SNHLY, CDR2 FYNNEI. V was cut by 1 base and J by 2 bases, with 6 bases left in between. The CDR3 is made up of 13 amino acids. In nucleotides, the CDR3 is TGTGCCAGCAGTGAAGGGAGCGCCTACGAGCAGTACTTC. Its translation: CASSEGSAYEQYF.

The chain recombines TRBV18 with TRBJ1-2, with D possibly being TRBD1 (5 bases). The CDR3 covers 15 residues. CDR1 is KGHSH, CDR2 LQKENI, per germline. Trimming cost V 6 bases and J 1 base, with 15 bases left between them. This chain's CDR3 is CASSPPGGGNYGYTF. The CDR3 nucleotides read TGTGCCAGCTCCCCCCCCGGGGGGGGTAACTATGGCTACACCTTC.

In its sample, this clonotype was seen many times. The gene calls are TRBV7-6 and TRBJ2-3, with D tentatively TRBD1 (6 bases). CDR3 length equals 16 residues. With 5 bases removed from V and 2 bases from J, the gap between germline ends came to 17 bases. The germline V gene encodes CDR1 SGHVS and CDR2 FNYEAQ. CDR3 amino acids: CASSRNLLGATDTQYF. CDR3 DNA: TGTGCCAGCAGCCGAAATCTCCTGGGGGCCACAGATACGCAGTATTTT. Looking up the rest from reference TRBV7-6 and TRBJ2-3 gives the full variable domain: GAGVSQSPRYKVTKRGQDVALRCDPISGHVSLYWYRQALGQGPEFLTYFNYEAQQDKSGLPNDRFSAERPEGSISTLTIQRTEQRDSAMYRCASSRNLLGATDTQYFGPGTRLTVL.